This entry lists 23 T cell receptor beta chains sequenced from one sample in a study of OX40 agonist ivuxolimab in advanced cancers. Generated by immunoSEQ multiplex PCR, the TCRdb table keeps only in-frame clones and is missing some. The table records under 100,000 clones, roughly 85% of them present only once. The sample was CD4+ or CD8+ T cells sorted from blood, taken in a trial of the OX40 agonist ivuxolimab. The source of these receptors is an adult with an advanced solid tumor such as melanoma, head and neck, liver or kidney cancer.

Only one count was recorded for this clone. This chain links TRBV6-5 with TRBJ2-5; no clear D. The CDR3 contains 13 residues. Trimming removed 2 bases from V and 3 bases from J, with 7 bases in between. The germline V gene encodes CDR1 MNHEY and CDR2 SVGAGI. The CDR3 is CASSYEQKETQYF. The CDR3 region has the DNA TGTGCCAGCAGTTACGAACAGAAAGAGACCCAGTACTTC.

This clone was seen a handful of times. This chain joins TRBV4-1 and TRBJ2-3, with no clear D. The CDR3 runs 14 residues. Germline V gene data show CDR1 as MGHRA and CDR2 as YSYEKL. Trimming shortened V by 3 bases and J by 2 bases, and 9 bases separated the two germline ends. CDR3 protein: CASSHPAHTDTQYF. DNA for the CDR3: TGCGCCAGCAGCCACCCCGCCCACACAGATACGCAGTATTTT.

The CDR3 sequence: CASSPVRRLAIGGELFF. DNA for the CDR3: TGTGCCAGCTCACCAGTCCGGCGCCTAGCCATCGGCGGGGAGCTGTTTTTT. This sequence joins TRBV18 and TRBJ2-2, with D possibly being TRBD2 (5 bases). V was pared by 2 bases and J by 7 bases, with 20 bases between. The CDR3 is 17 amino acids. Germline values: CDR1 KGHSH, CDR2 LQKENI.

This chain uses TRBV2 with TRBJ1-1, with a possible D match to TRBD1 (5 bases). The CDR3 is made up of 13 amino acids. In germline, CDR1 is SNHLY, CDR2 FYNNEI. V lost 3 bases and J 4 bases, leaving 9 bases between the germline ends. The CDR3 protein is CASSDQGSTEAFF. In DNA, the CDR3 is TGTGCCAGCAGTGACCAGGGAAGCACTGAAGCTTTCTTT.

The chain employs TRBV11-2 and TRBJ1-1; 9 bases match TRBD1. This CDR3 comprises 15 residues. The germline gives CDR1 SGHAT, CDR2 FQNNGV. The V gene end was trimmed by 5 bases and the J gene end by 1 base; junction bases not matched to a gene: 5. CDR3 bases: TGTGCCAGCAGCCCCAAGACAGGGGGGAACACTGAAGCTTTCTTT. This sequence encodes CASSPKTGGNTEAFF.

V gene TRBV30 combines with J gene TRBJ1-5, with TRBD1 as a possible D gene (5 bases). Germline loops: CDR1 GTSNPN, CDR2 SVGIG (reference sequence). The CDR3 length is 13 residues. Trimming took 2 bases from V and 7 from J, leaving 12 bases between them. For the CDR3, the DNA is TGTGCCTGGAGTCGGGGGAGTCTACAGCCCCAGCATTTT. Translating it yields CAWSRGSLQPQHF.

The rearrangement links TRBV15 to TRBJ2-3; 8 positions match TRBD2. Germline V lookup: CDR1 LNHNV, CDR2 YYDKDF (reference sequence). The trim removed 1 base at V and 2 bases at J, leaving 8 bases unmatched. The CDR3 loop spans 17 amino acids. CDR3 in DNA: TGTGCCACCAGCAGAGTTGCGGGAGGTGGGGACACAGATACGCAGTATTTT. Its translation: CATSRVAGGGDTDTQYF.

The chain combines TRBV5-3 with TRBJ2-6; D gene unclear. TRBV5-3 is recorded as an ORF, its role being uncertain. V was clipped by 0 bases and J by 0 bases, with 16 bases between them. The CDR3 length is 19 residues. The CDR3 DNA follows: TGTGCCAGAAGCTTGGAAATTGTCACAGAGAGCTCTGGGGCCAACGTCCTGACTTTC. It translates to CARSLEIVTESSGANVLTF.

This chain joins TRBV11-2 and TRBJ2-5; tentatively, D is TRBD2 (5 bases). The J call may be in error: the DNA end matches TRBJ2-7 better. Germline V CDR1 and CDR2: SGHAT, FQNNGV. The CDR3 length is 15 residues. This chain's CDR3 is CASSLSLAQNYEQYF. CDR3 in DNA: TGTGCCAGCAGCTTATCGCTAGCACAGAATTACGAGCAGTACTTC.

V gene TRBV19 combines with J gene TRBJ2-2; 14 nucleotides match TRBD2. This CDR3 contains 16 residues. V shed 4 bases, J shed 7 bases, and the junction held 5 bases outside the gene matches. CDR1 and CDR2 from the germline V gene are LNHDA and SQIVND (reference sequence). CDR3 residues: CASSTRTSGRNGELFF. The DNA of the CDR3 is TGTGCCAGTAGTACCCGGACTAGCGGGAGGAACGGGGAGCTGTTTTTT.

The chain is built from TRBV5-1 and TRBJ2-5; 9 nucleotides align to TRBD1. Per germline, CDR1 SGHRS and CDR2 YFSETQ. V dropped 3 bases and J dropped 0; count of bases not matched to a gene: 3. CDR3 length: 15 amino acids. The CDR3 nucleotides read TGCGCCAGCAGCTGGGGGACAGGGTACCAAGAGACCCAGTACTTC. Encoded protein: CASSWGTGYQETQYF.

The chain recombines TRBV7-2 with TRBJ2-2; D is uncertain. CDR1 and CDR2 from the germline V gene are SGHTA and FQGNSA. CDR3 length: 13 amino acids. V was shortened by 6 bases and J by 0 bases, with 5 bases between the two germline ends. CDR3 nucleotides: TGTGCCAGCAGACCGACGAACACCGGGGAGCTGTTTTTT. This codes for CASRPTNTGELFF.

This chain connects TRBV4-2 to TRBJ1-1, with no clear D. CDR1 and CDR2 (germline): LGHNA, YNFKEQ. Trimming cost V 7 bases and J 7 bases, with 22 bases left between them. This CDR3 contains 15 residues. For the CDR3, the DNA is TGTGCCAGCACCCCGCGGAAGGGCATGAGTGATGAAGCTTTCTTT. It is translated as CASTPRKGMSDEAFF.

This clone was seen just once. The CDR3 protein is CASSQEPDREGDTGELFF. In DNA form, the CDR3 reads TGCGCCAGCAGCCAAGAGCCGGACCGCGAGGGGGACACCGGGGAGCTGTTTTTT. The rearrangement uses TRBV4-3 and TRBJ2-2; maybe TRBD1 (6 bases). Between the trimmed V and J ends, which lost 0 bases and 3 bases, there was a span of 17 bases. CDR3 length: 18 amino acids. Germline V CDR1 and CDR2: LGHNA, YSLEER.

The CDR3 region has the DNA TGCGCCAGCAGCCAAGGTAACAGGGAGTATGGCTACACCTTC. It translates to CASSQGNREYGYTF. The chain has TRBV4-3 and TRBJ1-2; possible D gene TRBD1, 6 bases. CDR3 size: 14 residues. The germline CDR1 and CDR2 sequences are LGHNA and YSLEER. V was trimmed by 1 base and J by 5 bases, leaving 11 bases between them.

The chain links TRBV4-1 to TRBJ2-3, with D unclear. This CDR3 contains 12 residues. The germline CDR1 and CDR2 sequences are MGHRA and YSYEKL. The ends were cut back, 4 bases at V and 2 bases at J, with 4 bases in the middle. The CDR3 here is CASSPDTDTQYF. As DNA, the CDR3 is TGCGCCAGCAGCCCTGACACAGATACGCAGTATTTT.

This chain links TRBV9 with TRBJ2-1; D might be TRBD2 (6 bases). Germline V gene data show CDR1 as SGDLS and CDR2 as YYNGEE. V dropped 3 bases and J dropped 4 bases, with 11 bases sitting between them. This CDR3 spans 14 amino acids. The CDR3 nucleotides are TGTGCCAGCAGCGGAGCGGGTAGATACAATGAGCAGTTCTTC. As protein: CASSGAGRYNEQFF.

The CDR3 DNA is TGTGCCAGTAGCCCGGACAGGGAAGAGCCTAATGAAAAACTGTTTTTT. Its protein is CASSPDREEPNEKLFF. The chain uses TRBV19 and TRBJ1-4, with 8 bases matching TRBD1. The CDR3 loop spans 16 amino acids. Germline assignment: CDR1 LNHDA and CDR2 SQIVND (reference sequence). The V gene end was trimmed by 6 bases and the J gene end by 3 bases; junction bases not matched to a gene: 9.

V usage is TRBV19 and J usage is TRBJ2-1, with TRBD2 matching over 10 bases. CDR1 and CDR2 (germline): LNHDA, SQIVND (reference sequence). This CDR3 contains 15 residues. V lost 3 bases and J lost 10; bases outside the gene matches: 9. The CDR3 spells CASSIWGTSVGEQFF. DNA of the CDR3: TGTGCCAGTAGTATTTGGGGGACTAGCGTTGGAGAGCAGTTCTTC.

The genes are TRBV7-3 and TRBJ2-3, with D unresolved. Trimming left V 2 bases short and J 6 bases short, with 12 bases between. This CDR3 spans 14 amino acids. CDR1 is SGHTA, CDR2 FQGTGA, per germline. This CDR3 reads CASSLDGPFDTQYF. The CDR3 DNA reads as TGTGCCAGCAGCTTAGATGGACCTTTCGATACGCAGTATTTT.

The V gene is TRBV6-5, the J gene TRBJ2-7; possibly TRBD1 for D (6 bases). The germline V gene has CDR1 MNHEY and CDR2 SVGAGI. CDR3 size: 14 residues. V lost 6 bases to trimming and J lost 0 bases, with 12 bases between them. DNA of the CDR3: TGTGCCAGCAGACGACAGGCGAGCTCCTACGAGCAGTACTTC. Translation gives CASRRQASSYEQYF.

The rearrangement links TRBV27 to TRBJ1-2; possibly TRBD1 for D (5 bases). Germline V gives CDR1 MNHEY, CDR2 SMNVEV (reference sequence). This CDR3 comprises 14 residues. V lost 7 bases to trimming and J lost 2 bases, with 14 bases between them. The CDR3 spells CASTPGTGNYGYTF. The CDR3 DNA sequence: TGTGCCAGCACCCCTGGGACGGGCAACTATGGCTACACCTTC.

The chain has TRBV25-1 and TRBJ2-7, with 12 nucleotides matching TRBD2. CDR1 and CDR2 (germline): MGHDK, SYGVNS. The CDR3 spans 15 residues. The junction had 7 bases not matched to a gene; V was cut back by 5 bases and J by 5 bases. The CDR3 nucleotides read TGTGCCAGCAGTTACCCGACTAGCGGGAGTCACGAGCAGTACTTC. Protein product: CASSYPTSGSHEQYF.